The following is a T cell receptor beta chain sequence with its context. The sample originates from a study of blood T cell repertoires in COVID-19. Across the whole study: Sites across the United States, Italy and Spain contributed samples from acute and convalescent COVID-19. Sources were T cells, B-cell-depleted T cells, or PBMCs; the material itself was cDNA or gDNA.

Per the original data handling: Researchers report that nucleated cell counts were estimated from reference gene primer amplification. TCRdb's table, derived via immunoSEQ multiplex PCR, lists solely in-frame clones and lacks some. The V and J calls and clone size are taken from that table; D and trimming were inferred from the DNA. The sample records approximately 400,000 clones, approximately 90% being singletons. V gave up 3 bases and J gave up 3 bases, with 9 bases separating them. CDR1 SGHAT and CDR2 FQNNGV come from the germline V gene. The CDR3 has 13 residues. It was during active infection that Seattle patients were enrolled and then longitudinally followed.

This receptor was taken from a woman aged 45-60 years with COVID-19, enrolled during active disease. Sequencing was performed on peripheral blood. V is TRBV11-2 and J is TRBJ2-7; no clear D gene. The CDR3 loop reads CASSFGRLYEQYF. The CDR3 nucleotides are TGTGCCAGCAGCTTCGGCAGACTCTACGAGCAGTACTTC.